The clone carrying this TCR beta chain has a handful of counts. Sequencing was performed with immunoSEQ multiplex PCR; in TCRdb, only in-frame clones are kept and a portion is missing. This repertoire shows 210,000 or so clones, roughly 88% found once; its top ten account for approximately 5.6%. This specimen belongs to a study of blood T cell repertoires in COVID-19. Study summary: Sources were T cells, B-cell-depleted T cells, or PBMCs; the material itself was cDNA or gDNA.

CDR1 LNHDA and CDR2 SQIVND come from the germline V gene (reference sequence). This CDR3 has 12 residues. The germline V and J ends were trimmed by 5 bases and 5 bases, with 9 bases remaining between them. The clonotype originates from a woman aged 40 to 49 who had recovered from COVID-19. The V call is TRBV19, the J call TRBJ2-5; D is possibly TRBD1 (6 bases). Input material: peripheral blood. This CDR3 reads CASSPRGETQYF. As DNA, the CDR3 is TGTGCCAGTAGTCCCAGGGGCGAGACCCAGTACTTC.